The 25 T cell receptor beta chains below were found in one sample sequenced in a study of blood T cell repertoires in COVID-19. Some clones are missing from TCRdb's copy, which holds only in-frame ones; the method was immunoSEQ multiplex PCR. The sample records 24,000 or so clones, 86% being singletons. Sequencing was carried out using peripheral blood. The receptors derive from a human donor with acute or convalescent COVID-19. The donor label of this sample is uncertain.

The chain links TRBV5-5 to TRBJ2-3; 8 bases map to TRBD2. The CDR3 extends over 14 amino acids. Germline trimming cut 6 bases from V and 2 bases from J; bases unmatched to any gene: 5. The germline V gene encodes CDR1 SGHKS and CDR2 YYEKEE (reference sequence). The CDR3 DNA sequence: TGTGCCAGCACCCAGCGGGAGCTCACAGATACGCAGTATTTT. Translated: CASTQRELTDTQYF.

The chain uses TRBV11-3 and TRBJ2-1; 10 positions agree with TRBD2. Germline trimming cut 4 bases from V and 10 bases from J; bases unmatched to any gene: 10. From germline, CDR1 is SGHNT and CDR2 YENEEA. The CDR3 consists of 15 residues. The DNA for the CDR3 is TGTGCCAGCAGCTCGAATAGCGGGAGGTACGGCGAGCAGTTCTTC. Translated: CASSSNSGRYGEQFF.

This clone was observed a handful of times. The V gene is TRBV15, the J gene TRBJ1-2, with D unclear. The CDR3 is 13 amino acids. With 0 bases removed from V and 6 bases from J, the gap between germline ends came to 8 bases. CDR1 is LNHNV, CDR2 YYDKDF, per germline (reference sequence). The CDR3 is CATSREEGDGYTF. CDR3 in DNA: TGTGCCACCAGCAGAGAAGAAGGAGATGGCTACACCTTC. The whole variable domain, filled in from reference TRBV15 and TRBJ1-2, reads DAMVIQNPRYQVTQFGKPVTLSCSQTLNHNVMYWYQQKSSQAPKLLFHYYDKDFNNEADTPDNFQSRRPNTSFCFLDIRSPGLGDTAMYLCATSREEGDGYTFGSGTRLTVV.

This rearrangement joins TRBV15 to TRBJ1-4; no clear D gene. CDR1 LNHNV and CDR2 YYDKDF come from the germline V gene (reference sequence). V was shortened by 6 bases and J by 0 bases, with 11 bases between the two germline ends. The CDR3 covers 15 residues. In DNA form, the CDR3 reads TGTGCCACCAGAGCAAGTATAGCAACTAATGAAAAACTGTTTTTT. Residues: CATRASIATNEKLFF.

The chain combines TRBV7-2 with TRBJ1-1, with 8 bases fitting TRBD1. The CDR3 is made up of 12 amino acids. V was pared by 6 bases and J by 7 bases, with 4 bases of the junction left unmatched. Looked up from germline, CDR1 is SGHTA and CDR2 is FQGNSA. This CDR3 reads CASSIQGVEAFF. The CDR3 nucleotides read TGTGCCAGCAGTATACAGGGGGTTGAAGCTTTCTTT.

V is TRBV5-1 and J is TRBJ2-7; 11 nucleotides align to TRBD1. The CDR3 runs to 16 residues. Germline lookup yields CDR1 SGHRS and CDR2 YFSETQ. V was pared by 3 bases and J by 5 bases, with 10 bases of the junction left unmatched. The CDR3 DNA sequence: TGCGCCAGCAGCTCACAGCCGGGACAGGGGGTCGACGAGCAGTACTTC. Its protein product is CASSSQPGQGVDEQYF.

The chain couples TRBV12-3 or TRBV12-4 to TRBJ2-3; D ambiguous. The CDR3 loop spans 13 amino acids. The V gene lost 3 bases and the J gene lost 3 bases, with 7 bases spanning the gap. CDR3 sequence: CASSFSRTDTQYF. The CDR3 region has the DNA TGTGCCAGCAGTTTCTCCAGAACAGATACGCAGTATTTT.

The chain is built from TRBV20-1 and TRBJ2-3; D remains unclear. CDR3 length: 11 amino acids. V lost 6 bases and J lost 4, with 8 bases in between. CDR1 and CDR2 from the germline V gene are DFQATT and SNEGSKA (reference sequence). The CDR3 is CSAAKPDTQYF. The DNA of the CDR3 is TGCAGTGCAGCTAAGCCAGATACGCAGTATTTT.

Only one count was recorded for this clone. The chain employs TRBV5-1 and TRBJ1-2, with TRBD1 matching over 9 bases. The CDR3 sequence is 14 residues long. V shed 2 bases, J shed 7 bases, and the junction held 6 bases outside the gene matches. CDR1 is SGHRS, CDR2 YFSETQ, per germline. In nucleotides, the CDR3 is TGCGCCAGCAGCTTAACAGGGGGCTCTGCTGGCTACACCTTC. Encoded protein: CASSLTGGSAGYTF.

The V gene is TRBV2, the J gene TRBJ1-5; D is ambiguous. The V gene lost 3 bases and the J gene lost 8 bases, with 17 bases spanning the gap. CDR1 SNHLY and CDR2 FYNNEI come from the germline V gene. The length of the CDR3 is 15 residues. The CDR3 reads CASSEPLRVEKPQHF. The CDR3 nucleotides read TGTGCCAGCAGTGAGCCTCTTCGGGTGGAAAAGCCCCAGCATTTT.

The chain uses TRBV19 and TRBJ1-1, with a tentative D call TRBD1 (6 bases). This CDR3 has 14 residues. Germline CDR1 LNHDA, CDR2 SQIVND (reference sequence). The germline V and J ends were trimmed by 0 bases and 1 base, with 6 bases remaining between them. The CDR3 nucleotides read TGTGCCAGTAGTATAGAGGGGGCGAACACTGAAGCTTTCTTT. Encoded protein: CASSIEGANTEAFF.

This chain joins TRBV19 and TRBJ2-3; TRBD2 is a possible D gene (5 bases). V was clipped by 6 bases and J by 0 bases, with 25 bases between them. CDR3 length: 19 amino acids. Germline CDR1 and CDR2: LNHDA and SQIVND (reference sequence). CDR3 DNA sequence: TGTGCCAGTAGCCTCTCGGGGATTCCCTCCGGGTCTAGCACAGATACGCAGTATTTT. Translating it yields CASSLSGIPSGSSTDTQYF.

The chain combines TRBV7-2 with TRBJ1-5; 8 nucleotides align to TRBD1. CDR1 SGHTA and CDR2 FQGNSA come from the germline V gene. Trimming removed 6 bases from V and 6 bases from J; junction bases left unmatched: 13. The CDR3 loop spans 16 amino acids. CDR3 protein: CASSLEAQGAGQPQHF. The CDR3 DNA sequence: TGTGCCAGCAGTCTGGAAGCTCAGGGGGCGGGTCAGCCCCAGCATTTT.

This chain connects TRBV10-3 to TRBJ1-4, with 7 bases aligning to TRBD1. Germline values: CDR1 ENHRY, CDR2 SYGVKD. The CDR3 consists of 17 residues. The V gene end was trimmed by 3 bases and the J gene end by 0 bases; junction bases not matched to a gene: 7. Here the CDR3 DNA reads TGTGCCATCAGTGACAACAACAGGGGCTCAACTAATGAAAAACTGTTTTTT. This codes for CAISDNNRGSTNEKLFF.

This clone was observed once. The chain couples TRBV4-2 to TRBJ2-2, with D uncertain. Germline values: CDR1 LGHNA, CDR2 YNFKEQ. This CDR3 is 15 amino acids long. V lost 3 bases to trimming and J lost 6 bases, with 14 bases between them. DNA for the CDR3: TGTGCCAGCAGCCAGCAATCTGAGCTCGCCGGGGAGCTGTTTTTT. Its protein is CASSQQSELAGELFF.

The chain links TRBV29-1 to TRBJ1-2; perhaps TRBD1 as D (5 bases). Trimming took off 6 bases at V and 4 bases at J, with 18 bases between the two ends. This CDR3 comprises 14 residues. CDR1 SQVTM and CDR2 ANQGSEA come from the germline V gene. The CDR3 spells CSVVRVKRGYGYTF. The DNA of the CDR3 is TGCAGCGTCGTCAGGGTTAAAAGGGGCTATGGCTACACCTTC.

CDR3 loop: CASSLGLAGASTDTQYF. The CDR3 DNA reads as TGCGCCAGCAGCCTGGGACTAGCGGGGGCTAGCACAGATACGCAGTATTTT. V and J are TRBV4-3 and TRBJ2-3, with 14 bases matching TRBD2. Germline assignment: CDR1 LGHNA and CDR2 YSLEER. The CDR3 is 17 amino acids. J gave up 0 bases and V 4 bases, and 3 bases lay outside the gene matches.

V usage is TRBV7-2 and J usage is TRBJ1-2; 8 bases fit TRBD1. After removal of 1 base from V and 10 bases from J, the junction contained 8 bases not matched to a gene. Per the germline V gene, CDR1 is SGHTA and CDR2 is FQGNSA. The CDR3 is 14 amino acids. CDR3 sequence reads: CASSLDWTGKYYTF. CDR3 coding DNA: TGTGCCAGCAGCTTAGACTGGACAGGGAAGTACTACACCTTC. The complete variable domain, with remaining parts taken from reference TRBV7-2 and TRBJ1-2, reads GAGVSQSPSNKVTEKGKDVELRCDPISGHTALYWYRQSLGQGLEFLIYFQGNSAPDKSGLPSDRFSAERTGGSVSTLTIQRTQQEDSAVYLCASSLDWTGKYYTFGSGTRLTVV.

V is TRBV6-5 and J is TRBJ2-3; 8 bases map to TRBD1. The V segment lost 6 bases and the J segment 1 base; nucleotides outside the gene matches: 3. The CDR3 has 14 residues. Germline loops: CDR1 MNHEY, CDR2 SVGAGI. The CDR3 spells CASRKDRGTDTQYF. CDR3 bases: TGTGCCAGCAGAAAGGACAGGGGCACAGATACGCAGTATTTT.

The CDR3 sequence is CSGWAGGHTEAFF. The CDR3 DNA sequence: TGCAGCGGCTGGGCCGGGGGGCACACTGAAGCTTTCTTT. This sequence joins TRBV29-1 and TRBJ1-1, with a tentative D call TRBD1 (6 bases). V lost 7 bases and J lost 3, with 15 bases in between. The CDR3 is 13 amino acids. Germline V CDR1 and CDR2: SQVTM, ANQGSEA.

V is TRBV10-3 and J is TRBJ1-2; perhaps TRBD1 as D (5 bases). CDR1 ENHRY and CDR2 SYGVKD come from the germline V gene. The CDR3 sequence is 15 residues long. V was trimmed by 6 bases and J by 4 bases, leaving 18 bases between them. CDR3 sequence: CAISEGPRGSYGYTF. CDR3 sequence (DNA): TGTGCCATCAGCGAGGGACCAAGGGGCAGCTATGGCTACACCTTC.

The CDR3 DNA reads as TGTGCCAGCAGCCCAGAGGCTGGACCCCTCCACTTT. It yields the protein CASSPEAGPLHF. The gene calls are TRBV7-9 and TRBJ1-6; D gene ambiguous. Germline-derived CDR1 and CDR2 are SEHNR and FQNEAQ (reference sequence). Trimming stripped 5 bases from V and 12 bases from J, with 11 bases between. The CDR3 length is 12 residues.

The V and J genes are TRBV10-3 and TRBJ1-1; no definite D call. This CDR3 contains 14 residues. Germline CDR1 and CDR2: ENHRY and SYGVKD. The V end was cut by 6 bases, the J end by 4 bases, with 15 bases between. For the CDR3, the DNA is TGTGCCATCAGAGGAAGGGAAGCGGGCACTGAAGCTTTCTTT. The encoded protein is CAIRGREAGTEAFF.

The rearrangement uses TRBV20-1 and TRBJ2-3; a possible D gene is TRBD2 (6 bases). This CDR3 is built from 11 residues. The ends were cut back, 8 bases at V and 9 bases at J, with 15 bases in the middle. Germline assignment: CDR1 DFQATT and CDR2 SNEGSKA (reference sequence). The CDR3 sequence: CSFPGVSTQYF. The CDR3 nucleotides read TGCAGTTTCCCGGGGGTATCGACGCAGTATTTT.

This clone was recorded only once. The genes are TRBV15 and TRBJ2-7; 8 positions match TRBD2. CDR3 size: 17 residues. The V gene's germline CDR1 is LNHNV and CDR2 YYDKDF (reference sequence). V was pared by 0 bases and J by 1 base, with 8 bases of the junction left unmatched. The DNA for the CDR3 is TGTGCCACCAGCAGAGATCGGGGGACTAGAATATCCTACGAGCAGTACTTC. Amino acid sequence: CATSRDRGTRISYEQYF.